A single sample is the source of the 16 T cell receptor beta chains below, sequenced in a study of regulatory T cells after allogeneic stem cell transplantation. Amplification of the TCR beta CDR3 region followed SMARTer RACE reverse transcription of RNA. One entry per CDR3 protein, called by TCRdb with MiXCR from the 5' RACE reads. The sample records roughly 4,700 distinct CDR3 sequences, approximately 97% being singletons. The sequences come from sorted CD4+ T cells from blood (whether regulatory or conventional is not recorded), collected 30 days after allogeneic stem cell transplant. The receptors stem from a human patient who had an allogeneic stem cell transplant, so the T cells may come from the graft donor.

This chain uses TRBV20-1 with TRBJ2-1; D unresolved. Germline assignment: CDR1 DFQATT and CDR2 SNEGSKA (reference sequence). The V gene lost 5 bases and the J gene lost 9 bases, with 11 bases spanning the gap. The CDR3 totals 11 residues. The DNA for the CDR3 is TGCAGTGCTCCACTGGATAGTGAGCAGTTCTTC. Translating it yields CSAPLDSEQFF.

The rearrangement links TRBV6-5 to TRBJ1-4; a possible D gene is TRBD1 (5 bases). From germline, CDR1 is MNHEY and CDR2 SVGAGI. This CDR3 has 14 amino acids. V lost 6 bases to trimming and J lost 13 bases, with 21 bases between them. CDR3 nucleotide sequence: TGTGCCAGCAGAAGACAGAGAAGGAATGACAGACTGTTTTTT. Protein: CASRRQRRNDRLFF.

Concerning this clonotype itself: One junction end disagrees with the germline gene, perhaps due to a read error. The V and J genes are TRBV3-1 and TRBJ2-3, with D possibly TRBD2 on 6 matching bases. Germline CDR1 reads LGHDT; CDR2 reads YNNKEL (reference sequence). The CDR3 runs to 15 residues. CDR3 sequence reads: CASSSNAAGSDTQYF. CDR3 bases: TGCGCCAGCAGCTCCAACGCAGCGGGTTCGGACACGCAGTATTTT.

J is TRBJ2-7 and V is TRBV20-1; the match to TRBD2 covers 7 bases. The J call may be mistaken, given a closer DNA end match to TRBJ2-1. The CDR3 has 14 amino acids. CDR1 is DFQATT, CDR2 SNEGSKA, per germline (reference sequence). In nucleotides, the CDR3 is TGCAGTGCTGAAGGCGCGGGAGAGTTCGACGAGCAGTTCTTC. It codes for CSAEGAGEFDEQFF.

On this clonotype itself: Germline is not matched at one junction end, which may reflect a read error. The V gene is TRBV6-5, the J gene TRBJ2-2; tentatively, D is TRBD1 (5 bases). The CDR3 length is 14 residues. CDR1 is MNHEY and CDR2 is SVGAGI in the germline V gene. Here the CDR3 DNA reads TGCGCCAGCATTTACCCGACAGTCAAGAGCGAGCTGTTTTTT. It codes for CASIYPTVKSELFF.

A remark on this clonotype: The germline gene is not matched at one end of the junction; a read error may be the cause. The chain is built from TRBV5-6 and TRBJ2-1; the D gene is possibly TRBD2 (6 bases). CDR3 length: 16 amino acids. CDR1 is SGHDT and CDR2 is YYEEEE in the germline V gene. In nucleotides, the CDR3 is TGTGCCTGCAGCGGGCTCGCGCGGGGCCCCTACAATGAGCAGTTCTTC. Protein product: CACSGLARGPYNEQFF.

This chain links TRBV20-1 with TRBJ1-5; the D gene is possibly TRBD1 (5 bases). Trimming pared 1 base from V and 11 bases from J, leaving 18 bases between. This CDR3 has 14 residues. Germline lookup yields CDR1 DFQATT and CDR2 SNEGSKA (reference sequence). CDR3 region: CSARGPRTAGAQHF. The DNA of the CDR3 is TGCAGTGCTAGAGGTCCCCGCACTGCGGGGGCCCAGCATTTT.

To note about this clonotype: Mismatch with germline at one junction end may stem from a read error. This chain uses TRBV5-5 with TRBJ1-5; D call uncertain. Germline V lookup: CDR1 SGHKS, CDR2 YYEKEE (reference sequence). CDR3 length: 18 residues. CDR3 nucleotide sequence: TGCGCCAGCAGCTCGTCGTCGAGGGTAATGAATAGCAATCAGCCCCAGCATTTT. Its translation is CASSSSSRVMNSNQPQHF.

This chain connects TRBV27 to TRBJ2-5; 7 nucleotides line up with TRBD2. CDR3 length: 15 residues. V dropped 7 bases and J dropped 4; count of bases not matched to a gene: 12. Germline V gene data show CDR1 as MNHEY and CDR2 as SMNVEV (reference sequence). In nucleotides, the CDR3 is TGTGCCAGCACTGAGGCAGGCGGGGGTCCAGAGACCCAGTACTTC. This encodes CASTEAGGGPETQYF.

Concerning this clonotype: One end of the junction fails to match germline, which may point to a read error. The V and J genes are TRBV6-5 and TRBJ1-4; D remains ambiguous. Germline loops: CDR1 MNHEY, CDR2 SVGAGI. The CDR3 is 14 residues long. The CDR3: CASRRLGSNENLFF. As DNA, the CDR3 is TGTGCCAGCAGAAGACTGGGATCTAATGAAAACCTGTTTTTT.

In regard to this clonotype: At one end, the junction sequence differs from germline, possibly due to a read error. The chain links TRBV5-1 to TRBJ2-1; 7 positions agree with TRBD2. Germline CDR1 is SGHRS and CDR2 is YFSETQ. The CDR3 has 18 amino acids. This chain's CDR3 is CASSMATGGSFSYNEKFF. The DNA of the CDR3 is TGCGCCAGCAGCATGGCGACTGGCGGGAGTTTCTCCTACAATGAGAAGTTCTTC.

Of note for this clonotype: The junction departs from germline at one end; a sequencing error may be responsible. The CDR3 protein is CASREEKNEQYF. The CDR3 nucleotides read TGCGCCAGCAGAGAAGAGAAAAACGAGCAGTACTTC. The chain uses TRBV3-1 and TRBJ2-1; D is ambiguous. The DNA end favors TRBJ2-7, so the J call may be wrong. Germline V gene data show CDR1 as LGHDT and CDR2 as YNNKEL (reference sequence). The CDR3 loop spans 12 amino acids.

This clonotype was counted a single time. The CDR3 ends on some other residue instead of the conserved phenylalanine or tryptophan, so this is likely a read error. This rearrangement joins TRBV15 to TRBJ1-6; weak D call: TRBD1 (5 bases). The CDR3 covers 13 residues. Germline V lookup: CDR1 LNHNV, CDR2 YYDKDF (reference sequence). This CDR3 is CATSRDQGSPLHV. CDR3 in DNA: TGTGCCACGAGCAGAGATCAGGGTTCACCCCTCCACGTA.

Notes on this clonotype: At one end the junction does not follow the germline gene, possibly because of a read error. The J gene is TRBJ2-7, the V gene TRBV5-1; D is possibly TRBD2 (5 bases). The CDR3 has 15 residues. Germline CDR1 SGHRS, CDR2 YFSETQ. The DNA for the CDR3 is TGCGCCCGCAGCCTGCTAGCCGGATCCATGTACCAGCCGTACTTT. Its protein is CARSLLAGSMYQPYF.

The rearrangement uses TRBV20-1 and TRBJ1-1, with a weak D call TRBD1 (5 bases). CDR3 length equals 14 residues. The ends were cut back, 3 bases at V and 7 bases at J, with 18 bases in the middle. The germline V gene encodes CDR1 DFQATT and CDR2 SNEGSKA (reference sequence). The CDR3 protein is CSASRQPDNDEAFF. CDR3 sequence (DNA): TGCAGTGCTAGCAGACAGCCCGATAATGATGAAGCTTTCTTT.

This clonotype occurred once. The chain is built from TRBV9 and TRBJ2-2; tentatively, D is TRBD1 (6 bases). The J call may be faulty, since TRBJ2-3 better matches the DNA end. Germline V gives CDR1 SGDLS, CDR2 YYNGEE. CDR3 length: 15 residues. DNA of the CDR3: TGTGCCAGCAGCACGGAGCAGACTAACACAGGGACGCAGTATTTT. This encodes CASSTEQTNTGTQYF.